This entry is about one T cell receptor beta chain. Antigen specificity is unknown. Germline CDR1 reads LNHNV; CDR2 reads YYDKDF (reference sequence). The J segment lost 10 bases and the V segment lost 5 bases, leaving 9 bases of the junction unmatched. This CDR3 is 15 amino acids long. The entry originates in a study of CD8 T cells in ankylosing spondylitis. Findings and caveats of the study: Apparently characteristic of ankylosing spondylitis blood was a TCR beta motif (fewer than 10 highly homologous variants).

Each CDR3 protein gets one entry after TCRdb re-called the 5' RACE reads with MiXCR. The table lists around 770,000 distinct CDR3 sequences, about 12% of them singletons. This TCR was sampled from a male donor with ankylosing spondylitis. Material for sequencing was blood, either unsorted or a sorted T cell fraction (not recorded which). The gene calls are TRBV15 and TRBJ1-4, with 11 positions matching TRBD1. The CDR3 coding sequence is TGTGCCACCAGCCGCGCGGACAGGGGGCCCGGAAAACTGTTTTTT. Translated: CATSRADRGPGKLFF.